Listed below are T cell receptor beta chains from one sample, sequenced in a study of Tregs in tolerant kidney transplant recipients. Libraries were prepared by immunoSEQ multiplex PCR; TCRdb keeps only in-frame clonotypes and omits some of them. The sample has around 74,000 clones; roughly 98% are singletons. Sample: CD4+ T cells from blood, taken before the transplant. Every receptor here comes from a human donor who received a combined kidney and bone marrow transplant. Both conserved end residues are part of each CDR3. Each record gives: CDR3 length, V gene, J gene, D gene, CDR3 protein, CDR3 DNA. D genes are given only for firm matches.

10	TRBV29-1	TRBJ2-1	-	CSVVRDKQFF	TGCAGCGTTGTTCGTGACAAGCAGTTCTTC
13	TRBV7-2	TRBJ2-2	-	CASSLQGTGELFF	TGTGCCAGCAGCTTGCAGGGAACCGGGGAGCTGTTTTTT
15	TRBV6-6	TRBJ2-7	TRBD2	CASSYGASGSSEQYF	TGTGCCAGCAGTTACGGGGCTAGCGGGAGTTCCGAGCAGTACTTC
19	TRBV28	TRBJ1-5	TRBD1	CASSWAKRPQGASNQPQHF	TGTGCCAGCAGTTGGGCCAAGCGGCCACAGGGGGCGAGCAATCAGCCCCAGCATTTT
15	TRBV4-1	TRBJ1-2	-	CASSQVQGMTYGYTF	TGCGCCAGCAGCCAGGTACAGGGTATGACCTATGGCTACACCTTC
15	TRBV7-8	TRBJ1-2	-	CASSLAEGWGYGYTF	TGTGCCAGCAGCTTAGCGGAGGGTTGGGGGTATGGCTACACCTTC
15	TRBV5-1	TRBJ2-3	TRBD2	CASSLTSGRTDTQYF	TGCGCCAGCAGCTTGACTAGCGGGAGGACAGATACGCAGTATTTT
16	TRBV18	TRBJ2-7	TRBD1	CASSPPSRQGIHEQYF	TGTGCCAGCTCACCACCGAGTAGACAGGGGATACACGAGCAGTACTTC
14	TRBV5-5	TRBJ1-2	-	CASSLVGGSGGYTF	TGTGCCAGCAGCTTGGTCGGCGGAAGTGGAGGCTACACCTTC
12	TRBV6-1	TRBJ1-3	-	CASSGGWNTIYF	TGTGCCAGCAGTGGGGGCTGGAACACCATATATTTT
14	TRBV18	TRBJ2-7	-	CASSRGSPSGEQYF	TGTGCCAGCTCCCGGGGGAGTCCGTCTGGGGAGCAGTACTTC
13	TRBV10-3	TRBJ2-7	TRBD2	CAITGTSGSEQYF	TGTGCCATTACCGGGACTAGCGGGAGTGAGCAGTACTTC
13	TRBV19	TRBJ2-7	TRBD1	CASGGQGPYEQYF	TGTGCCAGTGGGGGACAGGGGCCCTACGAGCAGTACTTC
16	TRBV7-8	TRBJ2-7	-	CASSLDKRLTPYEQYF	TGTGCCAGCAGCTTAGATAAGCGCCTTACCCCCTACGAGCAGTACTTC
14	TRBV7-2	TRBJ2-7	-	CASSPVGLTYEQYF	TGTGCCAGCAGCCCAGTAGGACTTACCTACGAGCAGTACTTC
16	TRBV7-8	TRBJ2-5	-	CASSLRKIGVVETQYF	TGTGCCAGCAGCTTACGCAAGATAGGGGTTGTCGAGACCCAGTACTTC
16	TRBV30	TRBJ2-7	TRBD1	CAWIPPPGQRTYEQYF	TGTGCCTGGATCCCCCCTCCGGGACAGAGAACCTACGAGCAGTACTTC
14	TRBV6-5	TRBJ1-2	TRBD1	CASARGQGGYGYTF	TGTGCCAGCGCACGAGGACAGGGAGGATATGGCTACACCTTC